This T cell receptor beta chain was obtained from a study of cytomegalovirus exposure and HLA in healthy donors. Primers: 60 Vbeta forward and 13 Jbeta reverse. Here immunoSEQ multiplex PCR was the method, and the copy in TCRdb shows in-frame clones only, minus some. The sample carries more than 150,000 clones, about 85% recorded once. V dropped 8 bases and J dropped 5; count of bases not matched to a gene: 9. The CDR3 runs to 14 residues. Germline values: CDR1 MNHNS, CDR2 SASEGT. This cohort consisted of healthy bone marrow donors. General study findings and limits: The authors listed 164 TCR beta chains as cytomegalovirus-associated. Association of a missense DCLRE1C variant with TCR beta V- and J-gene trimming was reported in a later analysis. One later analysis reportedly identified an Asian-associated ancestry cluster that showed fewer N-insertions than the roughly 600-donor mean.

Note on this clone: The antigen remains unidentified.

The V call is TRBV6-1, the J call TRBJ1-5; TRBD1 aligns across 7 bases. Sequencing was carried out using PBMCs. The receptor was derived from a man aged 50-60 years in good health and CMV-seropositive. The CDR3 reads CASVTGTAYQPQHF. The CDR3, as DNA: TGTGCCAGCGTTACCGGGACAGCTTATCAGCCCCAGCATTTT.